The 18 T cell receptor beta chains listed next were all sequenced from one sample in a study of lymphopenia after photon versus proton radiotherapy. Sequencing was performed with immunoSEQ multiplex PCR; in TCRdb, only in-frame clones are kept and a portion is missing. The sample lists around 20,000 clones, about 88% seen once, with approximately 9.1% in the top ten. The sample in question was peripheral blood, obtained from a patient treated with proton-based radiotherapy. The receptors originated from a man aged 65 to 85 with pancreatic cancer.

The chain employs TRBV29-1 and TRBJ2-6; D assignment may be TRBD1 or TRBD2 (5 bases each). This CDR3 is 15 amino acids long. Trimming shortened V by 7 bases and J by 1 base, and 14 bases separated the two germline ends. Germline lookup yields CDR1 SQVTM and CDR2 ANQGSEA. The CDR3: CSARDHGSGANVLTF. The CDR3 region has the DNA TGCAGCGCCAGGGACCACGGTTCTGGGGCCAACGTCCTGACTTTC.

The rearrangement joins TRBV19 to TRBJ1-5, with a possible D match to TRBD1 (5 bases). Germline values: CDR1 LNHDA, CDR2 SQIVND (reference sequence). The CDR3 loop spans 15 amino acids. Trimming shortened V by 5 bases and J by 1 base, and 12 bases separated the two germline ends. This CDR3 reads CASSSLWGSNQPQHF. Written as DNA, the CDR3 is TGTGCCAGTAGTTCCTTATGGGGCAGCAATCAGCCCCAGCATTTT. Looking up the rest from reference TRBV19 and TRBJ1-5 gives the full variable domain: DGGITQSPKYLFRKEGQNVTLSCEQNLNHDAMYWYRQDPGQGLRLIYYSQIVNDFQKGDIAEGYSVSREKKESFPLTVTSAQKNPTAFYLCASSSLWGSNQPQHFGDGTRLSIL.

This chain's CDR3 is CASSLRRTQETQYF. The CDR3, as DNA: TGTGCCAGCAGCTTACGACGCACACAAGAGACCCAGTACTTC. J is TRBJ2-5 and V is TRBV7-8; no firm D call. The germline gives CDR1 SGHVS, CDR2 FQNEAQ. The V end lost 2 bases, the J end lost 2 bases, and 9 bases lay between the germline ends. The CDR3 is 14 residues long.

The CDR3 protein is CSVDSSGGLWGTDTQYF. The CDR3 DNA is TGCAGCGTTGATTCCAGCGGGGGGTTATGGGGCACAGATACGCAGTATTTT. The V and J genes are TRBV29-1 and TRBJ2-3, with 9 bases aligning to TRBD2. Germline CDR1 and CDR2: SQVTM and ANQGSEA. CDR3 size: 17 residues. Trimming at V came to 3 bases and at J to 1 base, leaving 11 bases not matched to a gene.

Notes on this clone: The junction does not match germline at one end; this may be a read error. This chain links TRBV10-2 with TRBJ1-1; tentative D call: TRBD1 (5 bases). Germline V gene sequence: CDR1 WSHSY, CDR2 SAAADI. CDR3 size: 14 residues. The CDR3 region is CASSEGTQNAEAFF. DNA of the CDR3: TGCGCCAGCAGTGAAGGGACCCAGAACGCTGAAGCTTTCTTT.

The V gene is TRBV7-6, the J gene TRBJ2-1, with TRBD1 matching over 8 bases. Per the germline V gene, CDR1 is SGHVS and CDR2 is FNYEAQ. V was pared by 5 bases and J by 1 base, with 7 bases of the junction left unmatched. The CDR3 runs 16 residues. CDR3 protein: CASSTRTGKSYNEQFF. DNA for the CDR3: TGTGCCAGCAGCACTAGGACAGGGAAGTCCTACAATGAGCAGTTCTTC.

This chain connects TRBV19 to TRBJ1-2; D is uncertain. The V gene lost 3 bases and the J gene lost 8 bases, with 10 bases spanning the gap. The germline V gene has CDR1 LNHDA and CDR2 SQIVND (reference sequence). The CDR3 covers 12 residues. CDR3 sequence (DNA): TGTGCCAGTAGTATCTGGGGAGGAGGCTACACCTTC. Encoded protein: CASSIWGGGYTF.

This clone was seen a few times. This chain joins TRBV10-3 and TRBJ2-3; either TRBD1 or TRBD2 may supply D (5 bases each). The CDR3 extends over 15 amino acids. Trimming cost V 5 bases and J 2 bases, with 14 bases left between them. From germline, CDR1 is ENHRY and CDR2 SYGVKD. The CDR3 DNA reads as TGTGCCATCAGTTCCCGGGACCCAGCCACAGATACGCAGTATTTT. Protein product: CAISSRDPATDTQYF.

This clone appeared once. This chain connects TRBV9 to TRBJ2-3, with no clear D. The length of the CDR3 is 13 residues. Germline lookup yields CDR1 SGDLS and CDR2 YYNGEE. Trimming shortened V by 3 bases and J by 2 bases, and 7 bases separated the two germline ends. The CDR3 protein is CASSGGFTDTQYF. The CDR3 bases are TGTGCCAGCAGCGGGGGATTCACAGATACGCAGTATTTT.

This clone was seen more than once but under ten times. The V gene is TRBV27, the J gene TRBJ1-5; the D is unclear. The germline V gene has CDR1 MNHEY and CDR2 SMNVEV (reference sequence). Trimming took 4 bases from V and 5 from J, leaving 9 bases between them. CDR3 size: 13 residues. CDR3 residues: CASSSRDYQPQHF. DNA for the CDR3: TGTGCCAGCAGTTCCCGAGATTATCAGCCCCAGCATTTT.

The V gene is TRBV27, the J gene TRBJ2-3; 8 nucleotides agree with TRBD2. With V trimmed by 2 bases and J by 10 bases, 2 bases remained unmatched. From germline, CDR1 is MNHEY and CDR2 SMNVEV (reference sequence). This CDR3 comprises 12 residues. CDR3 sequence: CASSLQGLAQYF. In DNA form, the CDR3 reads TGTGCCAGCAGTTTACAGGGACTAGCGCAGTATTTT.

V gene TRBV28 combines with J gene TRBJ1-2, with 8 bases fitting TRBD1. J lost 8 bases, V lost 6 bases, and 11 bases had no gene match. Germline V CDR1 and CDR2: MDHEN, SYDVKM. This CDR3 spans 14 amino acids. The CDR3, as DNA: TGTGCCAGCAGCTCCTGGGACAGGTTTGGCGGCTACACCTTC. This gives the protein CASSSWDRFGGYTF.

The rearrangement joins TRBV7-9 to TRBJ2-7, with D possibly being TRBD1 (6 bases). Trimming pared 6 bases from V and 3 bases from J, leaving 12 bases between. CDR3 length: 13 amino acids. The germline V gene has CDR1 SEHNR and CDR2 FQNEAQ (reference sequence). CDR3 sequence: CASSPDRFYEQYF. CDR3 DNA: TGTGCCAGCAGTCCCGACAGGTTCTACGAGCAGTACTTC. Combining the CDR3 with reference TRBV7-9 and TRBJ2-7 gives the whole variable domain DTGVSQNPRHKITKRGQNVTFRCDPISEHNRLYWYRQTLGQGPEFLTYFQNEAQLEKSRLLSDRFSAERPKGSFSTLEIQRTEQGDSAMYLCASSPDRFYEQYFGPGTRLTVT.

The CDR3 is CASSGGTARNTEAFF. CDR3 sequence (DNA): TGCGCCAGCAGCGGAGGGACAGCCAGGAACACTGAAGCTTTCTTT. This rearrangement joins TRBV5-1 to TRBJ1-1; 7 positions agree with TRBD1. V lost 4 bases, J lost 1 base, and 7 bases stayed unmatched. Germline V gene lookup returns CDR1 SGHRS and CDR2 YFSETQ. The CDR3 spans 15 residues.

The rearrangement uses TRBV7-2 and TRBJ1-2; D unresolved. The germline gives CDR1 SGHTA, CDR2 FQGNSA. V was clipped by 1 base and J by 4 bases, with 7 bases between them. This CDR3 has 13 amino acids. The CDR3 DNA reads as TGTGCCAGCAGCTTAGTTGTCGGCTATGGCTACACCTTC. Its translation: CASSLVVGYGYTF. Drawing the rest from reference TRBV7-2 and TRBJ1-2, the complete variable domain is GAGVSQSPSNKVTEKGKDVELRCDPISGHTALYWYRQSLGQGLEFLIYFQGNSAPDKSGLPSDRFSAERTGGSVSTLTIQRTQQEDSAVYLCASSLVVGYGYTFGSGTRLTVV.

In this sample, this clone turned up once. This CDR3 is CASTRTGVNQPQHF. The DNA of the CDR3 is TGTGCCAGCACTCGGACAGGCGTCAATCAGCCCCAGCATTTT. The chain combines TRBV2 with TRBJ1-5, with 7 nucleotides matching TRBD1. Trimming removed 7 bases from V and 3 bases from J; junction bases left unmatched: 6. The length of the CDR3 is 14 residues. Per the germline V gene, CDR1 is SNHLY and CDR2 is FYNNEI.

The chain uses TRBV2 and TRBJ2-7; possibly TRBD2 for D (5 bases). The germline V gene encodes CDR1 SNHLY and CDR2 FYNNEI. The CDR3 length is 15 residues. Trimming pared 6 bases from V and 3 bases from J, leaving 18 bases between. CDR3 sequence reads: CASSDFMRESYEQYF. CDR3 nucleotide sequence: TGTGCCAGCAGCGACTTTATGAGGGAGAGCTACGAGCAGTACTTC.

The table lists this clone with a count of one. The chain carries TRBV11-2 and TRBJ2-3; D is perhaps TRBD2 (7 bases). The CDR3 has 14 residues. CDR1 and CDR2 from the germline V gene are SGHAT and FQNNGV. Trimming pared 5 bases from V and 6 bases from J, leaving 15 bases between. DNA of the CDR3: TGTGCCAGCAGCCCTTTGCGGGGGCGCGATACGCAGTATTTT. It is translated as CASSPLRGRDTQYF.